One sample yielded the 2 T cell receptor beta chains listed below, sequenced in a study of cytomegalovirus exposure and HLA in healthy donors. PCR primers comprised 60 Vbeta and 13 Jbeta primers. Here immunoSEQ multiplex PCR was the method, and the copy in TCRdb shows in-frame clones only, minus some. The sample has tens of thousands of clones, under 90% seen once. The material sequenced was PBMCs. Receptors were obtained from a young woman in good health and CMV-seronegative.

This clone was observed a single time. The chain has TRBV5-1 and TRBJ2-1; 7 bases align to TRBD2. There are 15 residues in the CDR3. The V and J ends lost 2 bases and 1 base, in that order; junction bases with no gene match: 3. CDR1 and CDR2 (germline): SGHRS, YFSETQ. The CDR3 DNA reads as TGCGCCAGCAGCTTAAACGGGGGGTCCTACAATGAGCAGTTCTTC. Encoded protein: CASSLNGGSYNEQFF.

The gene calls are TRBV10-3 and TRBJ2-7; TRBD1 might be the D (7 bases). V gave up 0 bases and J gave up 1 base, with 16 bases separating them. The germline V gene encodes CDR1 ENHRY and CDR2 SYGVKD. This CDR3 is built from 17 residues. CDR3 sequence (DNA): TGTGCCATCAGTGAGTCCGGTTGGCGGGACAGATCCTACGAGCAGTACTTC. This translates into CAISESGWRDRSYEQYF.